Presented here are 30 T cell receptor beta chains from one specimen sequenced in a study of technical replicates of blood from several donors. The data were produced by immunoSEQ multiplex PCR, yet TCRdb's version contains in-frame clones alone and is incomplete. The sample includes tens of thousands of clones, around 94% of them seen just once. The sample was T cells isolated from PBMCs. These receptors originate from a human donor in good health.

The chain carries TRBV19 and TRBJ1-5; the match to TRBD1 covers 10 bases. CDR1 and CDR2 from the germline V gene are LNHDA and SQIVND (reference sequence). This CDR3 contains 14 residues. Losses at the gene ends were 3 bases for V and 6 bases for J; bases not matched to a gene: 2. The CDR3 loop is CASSMGQGTQPQHF. In DNA form, the CDR3 reads TGTGCCAGTAGTATGGGACAGGGGACTCAGCCCCAGCATTTT.

The rearrangement uses TRBV27 and TRBJ1-2, with 8 bases identical to TRBD1. The length of the CDR3 is 15 residues. The V and J ends lost 6 bases and 2 bases, in that order; junction bases with no gene match: 8. Germline CDR1 and CDR2: MNHEY and SMNVEV (reference sequence). The CDR3 protein is CASRTPRGPNYGYTF. CDR3 nucleotides: TGTGCCAGCAGAACCCCCAGGGGGCCGAACTATGGCTACACCTTC.

The rearrangement joins TRBV9 to TRBJ2-7; D remains unclear. V gave up 4 bases and J gave up 1 base, with 12 bases separating them. There are 14 residues in the CDR3. The V gene's germline CDR1 is SGDLS and CDR2 YYNGEE. CDR3 DNA: TGTGCCAGCAGCCCTCTAGACCTTTCCTACGAGCAGTACTTC. Protein: CASSPLDLSYEQYF.

This clone was detected only once. As DNA, the CDR3 is TGTGCCATCAGTGAACTAGCGGGAGCAAGGTCCTACGAGCAGTACTTC. Translated: CAISELAGARSYEQYF. The chain uses TRBV10-3 and TRBJ2-7, with TRBD2 matching 11 bases. The CDR3 spans 16 residues. The ends lost 3 bases at V and 1 base at J; junction bases unmatched: 5. From germline, CDR1 is ENHRY and CDR2 SYGVKD.

J is TRBJ2-7 and V is TRBV19, with D possibly being TRBD1 (5 bases). Trimming removed 1 base from V and 5 bases from J, with 12 bases in between. The germline CDR1 and CDR2 sequences are LNHDA and SQIVND (reference sequence). The length of the CDR3 is 14 residues. The chain's CDR3 is CASSIAQGVDEQYF. The CDR3 bases are TGTGCCAGTAGTATAGCCCAGGGTGTCGACGAGCAGTACTTC.

The genes are TRBV10-3 and TRBJ2-5, with TRBD1 as a possible D gene (5 bases). The CDR3 length is 15 residues. Between the trimmed V and J ends, which lost 3 bases and 5 bases, there was a span of 16 bases. In germline, CDR1 is ENHRY, CDR2 SYGVKD. The CDR3 is CAISEVTGARETQYF. CDR3 nucleotide sequence: TGTGCCATCAGTGAAGTCACAGGCGCTAGGGAGACCCAGTACTTC.

The chain couples TRBV30 to TRBJ1-4; D unclear. The CDR3 totals 15 residues. Deletions cut 2 bases from V and 7 bases from J, with 17 bases between. Looked up from germline, CDR1 is GTSNPN and CDR2 is SVGIG (reference sequence). CDR3 sequence reads: CAWSIYSCVFEKLFF. For the CDR3, the DNA is TGTGCCTGGAGTATTTACAGCTGTGTATTTGAAAAACTGTTTTTT.

V is TRBV29-1 and J is TRBJ2-3; TRBD1 agrees at 9 bases. Trimming took 7 bases from V and 2 from J; bases not matched to a gene: 10. The CDR3 runs to 15 residues. Germline-derived CDR1 and CDR2 are SQVTM and ANQGSEA. CDR3: CSALTGTGYTDTQYF. CDR3 nucleotide sequence: TGCAGCGCCCTAACCGGGACAGGGTACACAGATACGCAGTATTTT.

Here the CDR3 DNA reads TGTGCCAGTAGACCATCGATCGCAGGGCCCAATCAGCCCCAGCATTTT. Encoded protein: CASRPSIAGPNQPQHF. The rearrangement links TRBV19 to TRBJ1-5; tentatively, D is TRBD1 (5 bases). Germline V gives CDR1 LNHDA, CDR2 SQIVND (reference sequence). This CDR3 comprises 16 residues. Between the trimmed V and J ends, which lost 6 bases and 3 bases, there was a span of 18 bases.

The chain couples TRBV5-1 to TRBJ1-1; D gene uncertain. Trimming took 0 bases from V and 5 from J, leaving 8 bases between them. CDR3 length: 13 amino acids. Looked up from germline, CDR1 is SGHRS and CDR2 is YFSETQ. The CDR3 DNA is TGCGCCAGCAGCTTGGAGAGGGATACTGAAGCTTTCTTT. Protein: CASSLERDTEAFF.

The chain has TRBV19 and TRBJ2-3; TRBD2 agrees at 8 bases. CDR3 length: 14 residues. CDR1 and CDR2 from the germline V gene are LNHDA and SQIVND (reference sequence). V lost 5 bases to trimming and J lost 4 bases; unmatched junction nucleotides: 5. The chain's CDR3 is CASSDPSGPDTQYF. The DNA for the CDR3 is TGTGCCAGTAGTGATCCTAGCGGGCCAGATACGCAGTATTTT.

This chain connects TRBV30 to TRBJ1-2; D gene unclear. Germline CDR1 GTSNPN, CDR2 SVGIG (reference sequence). V shed 0 bases and J shed 3 bases, with 8 bases lying between them. This CDR3 is 13 amino acids long. The CDR3 region is CAWSVRGDYGYTF. The CDR3 nucleotides are TGTGCCTGGAGTGTTCGGGGAGACTATGGCTACACCTTC.

The chain has TRBV6-5 and TRBJ1-2; maybe TRBD1 (6 bases). V was pared by 7 bases and J by 8 bases, with 11 bases between. Per the germline V gene, CDR1 is MNHEY and CDR2 is SVGAGI. This CDR3 has 11 residues. CDR3 protein: CASTRGQGYTF. The CDR3 coding sequence is TGTGCCAGCACCAGGGGCCAAGGCTACACCTTC.

The chain couples TRBV5-4 to TRBJ2-1; 10 bases are a match to TRBD2. The CDR3 spans 16 residues. Germline CDR1 reads SGHNT; CDR2 reads YYREEE (reference sequence). V dropped 4 bases and J dropped 8; count of bases not matched to a gene: 12. CDR3 bases: TGTGCCAGCAGCCCACCGGCTAGCGGGAGTATCCATGAGCAGTTCTTC. It codes for CASSPPASGSIHEQFF. The full variable domain, completed using reference TRBV5-4 and TRBJ2-1, is ETGVTQSPTHLIKTRGQQVTLRCSSQSGHNTVSWYQQALGQGPQFIFQYYREEENGRGNFPPRFSGLQFPNYSSELNVNALELDDSALYLCASSPPASGSIHEQFFGPGTRLTVL.

The chain combines TRBV25-1 with TRBJ2-7; 8 nucleotides line up with TRBD1. The CDR3 runs to 13 residues. Germline CDR1 is MGHDK and CDR2 is SYGVNS. J lost 0 bases, V lost 8 bases, and 3 bases had no gene match. For the CDR3, the DNA is TGTGCCAGCTGGGACAGGAGCTCCTACGAGCAGTACTTC. Amino acid sequence: CASWDRSSYEQYF.

This chain connects TRBV28 to TRBJ2-1, with 11 positions matching TRBD1. The CDR3 spans 16 residues. V shed 1 base and J 8 bases; nucleotides not matched to a gene: 7. Germline V CDR1 and CDR2: MDHEN, SYDVKM. The CDR3 spells CASSLYEDRGLYEQFF. The CDR3 nucleotides read TGTGCCAGCAGTTTATATGAGGACAGGGGGCTATATGAGCAGTTCTTC. The whole variable domain, remainder taken from reference TRBV28 and TRBJ2-1, is DVKVTQSSRYLVKRTGEKVFLECVQDMDHENMFWYRQDPGLGLRLIYFSYDVKMKEKGDIPEGYSVSREKKERFSLILESASTNQTSMYLCASSLYEDRGLYEQFFGPGTRLTVL.

The chain employs TRBV6-5 and TRBJ1-1, with D hard to call. The germline gives CDR1 MNHEY, CDR2 SVGAGI. Trimming took off 10 bases at V and 1 base at J, with 10 bases between the two ends. CDR3 length equals 12 residues. DNA for the CDR3: TGTGCCACCCTCTCGCGGAACACTGAAGCTTTCTTT. Translating it yields CATLSRNTEAFF.

This clone has only one observation. The chain couples TRBV7-9 to TRBJ1-1, with D tentatively TRBD1 (5 bases). Germline CDR1 reads SEHNR; CDR2 reads FQNEAQ (reference sequence). CDR3 length equals 11 residues. V was clipped by 5 bases and J by 6 bases, with 7 bases between them. In DNA, the CDR3 is TGTGCCAGCAGCCAGACAGCTGAAGCTTTCTTT. The encoded protein is CASSQTAEAFF.

The chain recombines TRBV7-8 with TRBJ2-7; maybe TRBD2 (6 bases). The CDR3 loop spans 12 amino acids. Trimming removed 5 bases at V and 4 bases at J, with 9 bases between. Germline V gives CDR1 SGHVS, CDR2 FQNEAQ. The CDR3 coding sequence is TGTGCCAGCAGCGAGACTAGGTACGAGCAGTACTTC. It specifies CASSETRYEQYF.

This clone occurred once. The V call is TRBV7-9, the J call TRBJ1-2, with a tentative D call TRBD1 (5 bases). Trimming took 6 bases from V and 2 from J, leaving 19 bases between them. CDR1 SEHNR and CDR2 FQNEAQ come from the germline V gene (reference sequence). This CDR3 spans 16 amino acids. The CDR3 nucleotides are TGTGCCAGCAGACAGGACGGAAAACAATCCAACTATGGCTACACCTTC. Encoded protein: CASRQDGKQSNYGYTF.

The chain is built from TRBV28 and TRBJ2-7, with TRBD2 matching 10 bases. This CDR3 contains 17 residues. Germline V gene lookup returns CDR1 MDHEN and CDR2 SYDVKM. J lost 1 base, V lost 4 bases, and 10 bases had no gene match. The CDR3 region is CASSWGVGGLASYEQYF. DNA for the CDR3: TGTGCCAGCAGTTGGGGGGTGGGGGGACTAGCGTCCTACGAGCAGTACTTC. Together with reference TRBV28 and TRBJ2-7, the CDR3 gives the full variable domain: DVKVTQSSRYLVKRTGEKVFLECVQDMDHENMFWYRQDPGLGLRLIYFSYDVKMKEKGDIPEGYSVSREKKERFSLILESASTNQTSMYLCASSWGVGGLASYEQYFGPGTRLTVT.

This clone was observed a single time. The CDR3 sequence is CASSEVRRGAEAFF. CDR3 in DNA: TGTGCCAGCAGTGAAGTTAGGAGGGGCGCTGAAGCTTTCTTT. The chain combines TRBV6-1 with TRBJ1-1, with D tentatively TRBD1 (5 bases). Germline V lookup: CDR1 MNHNS, CDR2 SASEGT. This CDR3 is 14 amino acids long. V dropped 1 base and J dropped 6 bases, with 12 bases sitting between them.

The chain carries TRBV4-2 and TRBJ2-3; the match to TRBD2 covers 8 bases. After removal of 3 bases from V and 4 bases from J, the junction contained 9 bases not matched to a gene. The CDR3 contains 16 residues. CDR1 and CDR2 (germline): LGHNA, YNFKEQ. The CDR3 region has the DNA TGTGCCAGCAGCCACACAAGCGGGAGTATCCCAGATACGCAGTATTTT. Translation gives CASSHTSGSIPDTQYF.

The rearrangement joins TRBV5-6 to TRBJ1-1, with D perhaps TRBD1 (5 bases). Deletions cut 3 bases from V and 3 bases from J, with 9 bases between. The CDR3 loop spans 13 amino acids. Germline loops: CDR1 SGHDT, CDR2 YYEEEE. The CDR3 protein is CASSWWGDTEAFF. CDR3 coding DNA: TGTGCCAGCAGCTGGTGGGGGGACACTGAAGCTTTCTTT.

This rearrangement joins TRBV6-5 to TRBJ2-5; D is undetermined. Germline-derived CDR1 and CDR2 are MNHEY and SVGAGI. The V end was cut by 2 bases, the J end by 0 bases, with 10 bases between. The CDR3 is 15 amino acids. CDR3 sequence: CASSYAAAYQETQYF. As DNA, the CDR3 is TGTGCCAGCAGTTACGCGGCAGCTTACCAAGAGACCCAGTACTTC.

V is TRBV7-2 and J is TRBJ2-7; the D gene is possibly TRBD2 (6 bases). Germline lookup yields CDR1 SGHTA and CDR2 FQGNSA. This CDR3 has 15 amino acids. V was shortened by 0 bases and J by 3 bases, with 12 bases between the two germline ends. The CDR3 protein is CASSLASGNNYEQYF. CDR3 DNA sequence: TGTGCCAGCAGCTTAGCTAGCGGCAACAACTACGAGCAGTACTTC.

The chain carries TRBV6-6 and TRBJ2-7; no firm D call. The CDR3 covers 12 residues. Germline V lookup: CDR1 MNHNY, CDR2 SVGAGI (reference sequence). The V end lost 5 bases, the J end lost 3 bases, and 8 bases lay between the germline ends. The DNA for the CDR3 is TGTGCCAGCAGTCAATCAGACTACGAGCAGTACTTC. Amino acid sequence: CASSQSDYEQYF.

The rearrangement joins TRBV5-6 to TRBJ2-7; tentatively, D is TRBD2 (6 bases). Germline CDR1 is SGHDT and CDR2 is YYEEEE. Trimming took 4 bases from V and 2 from J, leaving 16 bases between them. This CDR3 is 15 amino acids long. CDR3 DNA sequence: TGTGCCAGCAGCCCATGGGGGGAAGGTACCTACGAGCAGTACTTC. Protein sequence: CASSPWGEGTYEQYF.

The gene calls are TRBV10-2 and TRBJ2-1, with 11 bases fitting TRBD2. The CDR3 spans 15 residues. V dropped 6 bases and J dropped 3; count of bases not matched to a gene: 4. CDR1 and CDR2 (germline): WSHSY, SAAADI. DNA for the CDR3: TGCGCCAGCAGGGGGGGACTAGCGGTCTACAATGAGCAGTTCTTC. Protein: CASRGGLAVYNEQFF.

V gene TRBV27 combines with J gene TRBJ1-4; tentative D call: TRBD1 (6 bases). The V end lost 8 bases, the J end lost 12 bases, and 22 bases lay between the germline ends. The germline V gene has CDR1 MNHEY and CDR2 SMNVEV (reference sequence). The CDR3 extends over 14 amino acids. Here the CDR3 DNA reads TGTGCCAGCGGTTATGCGGGGGGGCGGGGGGAACTGTTTTTT. Translated: CASGYAGGRGELFF.